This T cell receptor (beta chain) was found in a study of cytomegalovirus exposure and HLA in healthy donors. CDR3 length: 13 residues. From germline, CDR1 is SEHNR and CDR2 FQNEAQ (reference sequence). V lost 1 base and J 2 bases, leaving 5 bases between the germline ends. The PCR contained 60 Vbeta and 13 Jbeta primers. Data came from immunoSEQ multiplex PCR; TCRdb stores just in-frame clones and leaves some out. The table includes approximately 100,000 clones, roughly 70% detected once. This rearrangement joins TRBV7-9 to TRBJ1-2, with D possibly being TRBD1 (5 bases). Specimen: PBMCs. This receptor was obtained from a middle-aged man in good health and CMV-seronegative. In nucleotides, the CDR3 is TGTGCCAGCAGCTTAGGGGGCAACTATGGCTACACCTTC. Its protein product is CASSLGGNYGYTF.